The 29 T cell receptor beta chains given below trace back to one sample, sequenced in a study of identical twins. MiXCR was run by TCRdb on the 5' RACE reads, yielding one entry per CDR3 protein. The sample has 500,000 to 600,000 distinct CDR3 sequences, 22% seen once. Another study also made use of these data, one on T cells expressing NK-cell markers.

Sequenced sample: CD4+ T cells sorted from blood. The receptors come from a young woman in good health.

V is TRBV5-1 and J is TRBJ2-7; D not resolved. The V and J ends lost 3 bases and 7 bases respectively, with 20 bases between them. The germline V gene has CDR1 SGHRS and CDR2 YFSETQ. The CDR3 sequence is 15 residues long. CDR3 coding DNA: TGCGCCAGCAGCTCGATTGGGTCTGGGTCGAGAGAGCAGTACTTC. Translation: CASSSIGSGSREQYF. Full variable domain (remainder filled in from reference TRBV5-1 and TRBJ2-7): KAGVTQTPRYLIKTRGQQVTLSCSPISGHRSVSWYQQTPGQGLQFLFEYFSETQRNKGNFPGRFSGRQFSNSRSEMNVSTLELGDSALYLCASSSIGSGSREQYFGPGTRLTVT.

The chain is built from TRBV11-2 and TRBJ2-3; no clear D. Trimming took off 3 bases at V and 5 bases at J, with 9 bases between the two ends. CDR1 is SGHAT, CDR2 FQNNGV, per germline. CDR3 length equals 13 residues. This CDR3 reads CASSLFYRDTQYF. The CDR3 region has the DNA TGTGCCAGCAGCTTGTTCTATAGAGATACGCAGTATTTT.

This clonotype was seen a handful of times. The chain uses TRBV7-2 and TRBJ2-5; D perhaps matches TRBD2 (5 bases). The CDR3 runs to 14 residues. V lost 1 base to trimming and J lost 5 bases, with 11 bases between them. CDR1 SGHTA and CDR2 FQGNSA come from the germline V gene. CDR3 nucleotides: TGTGCCAGCAGCTTAGGTCGAGGGCCGGAGACCCAGTACTTC. As protein: CASSLGRGPETQYF.

This clonotype was observed a handful of times. The chain is built from TRBV7-2 and TRBJ2-5, with 9 bases aligning to TRBD2. The CDR3 length is 18 residues. Germline values: CDR1 SGHTA, CDR2 FQGNSA. V lost 0 bases and J lost 1; bases outside the gene matches: 9. In DNA form, the CDR3 reads TGTGCCAGCAGCTTAGCCCTCTCACTAGCGGGTCGCCAAGAGACCCAGTACTTC. Translation: CASSLALSLAGRQETQYF.

This clonotype has only a few counts. This chain links TRBV10-1 with TRBJ2-1; the D is unclear. V dropped 6 bases and J dropped 4 bases, with 16 bases sitting between them. The CDR3 has 15 amino acids. CDR1 WNHNN and CDR2 SYGVQD come from the germline V gene (reference sequence). The CDR3 here is CASSNDFQTYNEQFF. CDR3 nucleotide sequence: TGCGCCAGCAGCAACGACTTCCAGACTTACAATGAGCAGTTCTTC.

This clonotype was picked up a small number of times. The rearrangement links TRBV19 to TRBJ2-1, with 9 bases aligning to TRBD2. This CDR3 has 18 amino acids. Germline assignment: CDR1 LNHDA and CDR2 SQIVND (reference sequence). V lost 4 bases and J lost 3; bases outside the gene matches: 13. The CDR3 here is CASSTPPIGLANYNEQFF. The DNA for the CDR3 is TGTGCCAGTAGTACCCCTCCGATCGGACTAGCGAACTACAATGAGCAGTTCTTC.

The DNA for the CDR3 is TGCAGTGCTAGTCGTCAGGGGGGAACTAATGAAAAACTGTTTTTT. Encoded protein: CSASRQGGTNEKLFF. The chain uses TRBV20-1 and TRBJ1-4, with TRBD1 matching 7 bases. The CDR3 spans 15 residues. J lost 1 base, V lost 3 bases, and 5 bases had no gene match. CDR1 and CDR2 from the germline V gene are DFQATT and SNEGSKA (reference sequence).

This clonotype was counted many times. The CDR3 coding sequence is TGTGCCAGCAGTTTAGGTGTGGGACAGGGGGTGTCTGGCTACACCTTC. Translation gives CASSLGVGQGVSGYTF. The chain combines TRBV12-3 or TRBV12-4 with TRBJ1-2; 11 positions agree with TRBD1. V lost 1 base, J lost 7 bases, and 8 bases stayed unmatched. This CDR3 has 16 amino acids.

The V call is TRBV20-1, the J call TRBJ2-1, with D uncertain. V was shortened by 2 bases and J by 10 bases, with 12 bases between the two germline ends. In germline, CDR1 is DFQATT, CDR2 SNEGSKA (reference sequence). The length of the CDR3 is 12 residues. The CDR3 DNA reads TGCAGTGCTAGAAGGTCAGCTGAGGAGCAGTTCTTC. Encoded protein: CSARRSAEEQFF.

This clonotype came up a few times. The rearrangement links TRBV10-3 to TRBJ2-5; possible D gene TRBD1, 6 bases. Trimming took off 9 bases at V and 1 base at J, with 12 bases between the two ends. This CDR3 spans 13 amino acids. From germline, CDR1 is ENHRY and CDR2 SYGVKD. The CDR3 DNA is TGTGCCATAGCGACAGGACGCCAAGAGACCCAGTACTTC. It yields the protein CAIATGRQETQYF.

As DNA, the CDR3 is TGTGCCAGCAGTCGGACTAGCGGGAGTTACGAGACCCAGTACTTC. This sequence encodes CASSRTSGSYETQYF. The chain carries TRBV7-2 and TRBJ2-5; 13 bases are a match to TRBD2. CDR3 length: 15 amino acids. Losses at the gene ends were 6 bases for V and 5 bases for J; bases not matched to a gene: 6. The germline V gene has CDR1 SGHTA and CDR2 FQGNSA.

This sequence joins TRBV9 and TRBJ2-3; D uncertain. Trimming removed 0 bases at V and 4 bases at J, with 12 bases between. The CDR3 is 15 residues long. Germline loops: CDR1 SGDLS, CDR2 YYNGEE. The CDR3 bases are TGTGCCAGCAGCGTAGAGCTGGGAAACTCAGATACGCAGTATTTT. Its protein is CASSVELGNSDTQYF.

This clonotype was recorded a few times. The chain couples TRBV20-1 to TRBJ2-1, with 7 bases fitting TRBD2. The germline CDR1 and CDR2 sequences are DFQATT and SNEGSKA (reference sequence). After removal of 3 bases from V and 2 bases from J, the junction contained 10 bases not matched to a gene. The CDR3 runs 16 residues. CDR3 protein: CSASSERGEPYNEQFF. The CDR3 DNA reads as TGCAGTGCTAGTAGCGAACGGGGGGAGCCCTACAATGAGCAGTTCTTC.

This chain connects TRBV20-1 to TRBJ2-7; no definite D call. The germline V gene has CDR1 DFQATT and CDR2 SNEGSKA (reference sequence). The CDR3 consists of 12 residues. V was clipped by 3 bases and J by 3 bases, with 9 bases between them. The CDR3 DNA sequence: TGCAGTGCTAGCGGTAGGAACTACGAGCAGTACTTC. It codes for CSASGRNYEQYF.

This clonotype was counted a few times. The chain uses TRBV3-1 and TRBJ1-2; D ambiguous. Germline-derived CDR1 and CDR2 are LGHDT and YNNKEL (reference sequence). This CDR3 has 14 residues. Deletions cut 0 bases from V and 10 bases from J, with 15 bases between. The CDR3 protein is CASSQEWLSRDYTF. The CDR3 region has the DNA TGTGCCAGCAGCCAAGAGTGGCTATCCCGGGACTACACCTTC. The entire variable domain, with the rest obtained from reference TRBV3-1 and TRBJ1-2, is as follows: DTAVSQTPKYLVTQMGNDKSIKCEQNLGHDTMYWYKQDSKKFLKIMFSYNNKELIINETVPNRFSPKSPDKAHLNLHINSLELGDSAVYFCASSQEWLSRDYTFGSGTRLTVV.

The rearrangement uses TRBV20-1 and TRBJ2-5, with 11 bases that match TRBD2. V was pared by 1 base and J by 4 bases, with 8 bases of the junction left unmatched. This CDR3 region has 16 residues. Germline CDR1 and CDR2: DFQATT and SNEGSKA (reference sequence). The CDR3 nucleotides read TGCAGTGCTAGAGTCCCACTTAGCGGGAGGGGAGAGACCCAGTACTTC. It yields the protein CSARVPLSGRGETQYF.

The J gene is TRBJ2-7, the V gene TRBV29-1; D is undetermined. Germline V CDR1 and CDR2: SQVTM, ANQGSEA. The V end lost 6 bases, the J end lost 0 bases, and 18 bases lay between the germline ends. CDR3 length equals 15 residues. CDR3 sequence reads: CSVSSGFTSSYEQYF. As DNA, the CDR3 is TGCAGCGTAAGTTCCGGGTTTACAAGCTCCTACGAGCAGTACTTC.

This clonotype was recorded many times. The chain is built from TRBV20-1 and TRBJ1-2; 10 nucleotides align to TRBD1. This CDR3 contains 14 residues. CDR1 is DFQATT, CDR2 SNEGSKA, per germline (reference sequence). As DNA, the CDR3 is TGCGCAAGGGACAGGGGAAATTCTAACTATGGCTACACCTTC. This codes for CARDRGNSNYGYTF.

The J gene is TRBJ2-1, the V gene TRBV6-1, with 14 bases fitting TRBD2. J was trimmed by 6 bases and V by 4 bases; bases with no gene match: 5. Germline CDR1 and CDR2: MNHNS and SASEGT. The CDR3 length is 16 residues. Written as DNA, the CDR3 is TGTGCCAGCAGTGCCCTGACTAGCGGGGGGGCCAATGAGCAGTTCTTC. As protein: CASSALTSGGANEQFF.

The V gene is TRBV20-1, the J gene TRBJ2-1, with unresolved D. Germline assignment: CDR1 DFQATT and CDR2 SNEGSKA (reference sequence). The CDR3 covers 13 residues. V lost 6 bases, J lost 0 bases, and 9 bases lay in between. The chain's CDR3 is CSAGPSSYNEQFF. For the CDR3, the DNA is TGCAGTGCCGGACCAAGCTCCTACAATGAGCAGTTCTTC.

The gene calls are TRBV7-3 and TRBJ2-1, with a possible D match to TRBD2 (6 bases). V was trimmed by 4 bases and J by 4 bases, leaving 14 bases between them. The CDR3 runs to 15 residues. CDR1 SGHTA and CDR2 FQGTGA come from the germline V gene. CDR3 DNA sequence: TGTGCCAGCAGCTCCCGGGGACTCTCGTACAATGAGCAGTTCTTC. Translating gives CASSSRGLSYNEQFF.

A single count supports this clonotype. The rearrangement links TRBV18 to TRBJ2-1; weak D call: TRBD1 (5 bases). Trimming took off 5 bases at V and 9 bases at J, with 14 bases between the two ends. This CDR3 has 13 amino acids. In germline, CDR1 is KGHSH, CDR2 LQKENI. Here the CDR3 reads CASSARVPSEQFF. As DNA, the CDR3 is TGTGCCAGCTCAGCCAGGGTCCCAAGTGAGCAGTTCTTC.

This clonotype was observed a handful of times. The chain employs TRBV20-1 and TRBJ1-5; D unresolved. Per the germline V gene, CDR1 is DFQATT and CDR2 is SNEGSKA (reference sequence). Trimming cost V 3 bases and J 5 bases, with 11 bases left between them. This CDR3 region has 13 residues. In nucleotides, the CDR3 is TGCAGTGCTAGGTCACAGAGAGATCAGCCCCAGCATTTT. It specifies CSARSQRDQPQHF.

The V and J genes are TRBV12-3 or TRBV12-4 and TRBJ1-5, with 7 bases matching TRBD1. This CDR3 region has 15 residues. The ends lost 8 bases at V and 3 bases at J; junction bases unmatched: 10. This CDR3 is CASRETGKLNQPQHF. The CDR3 DNA sequence: TGTGCCAGCCGAGAGACAGGGAAGCTCAATCAGCCCCAGCATTTT.

This clonotype turned up a few times. This chain joins TRBV6-2 or TRBV6-3 and TRBJ2-3; tentative D call: TRBD2 (6 bases). V was trimmed by 0 bases and J by 2 bases, leaving 12 bases between them. The CDR3 consists of 16 residues. Germline V CDR1 and CDR2: MNHEY, SVGEGT. In nucleotides, the CDR3 is TGTGCCAGCAGTTACTCGAGGGGAGGAAACACAGATACGCAGTATTTT. This translates into CASSYSRGGNTDTQYF.

This clonotype was counted ten times or more. This chain uses TRBV10-3 with TRBJ1-2, with TRBD1 as a possible D gene (5 bases). V lost 7 bases and J lost 4, with 10 bases in between. Per germline, CDR1 ENHRY and CDR2 SYGVKD. The CDR3 has 12 amino acids. This CDR3 is CAITGDRYGYTF. The CDR3 nucleotides read TGTGCCATCACGGGGGACCGCTATGGCTACACCTTC.

This chain uses TRBV6-1 with TRBJ1-2; no reliable D call. The length of the CDR3 is 14 residues. CDR1 MNHNS and CDR2 SASEGT come from the germline V gene. V lost 8 bases and J lost 0, with 13 bases in between. The CDR3 region is CASSSVETNYGYTF. CDR3 bases: TGTGCCAGCTCTTCCGTGGAAACTAACTATGGCTACACCTTC.

The chain is built from TRBV6-1 and TRBJ1-2; 12 bases map to TRBD1. The germline V gene has CDR1 MNHNS and CDR2 SASEGT. J lost 7 bases, V lost 7 bases, and 10 bases had no gene match. The CDR3 is 15 residues long. The CDR3 here is CASMIGGTGGAGYTF. CDR3 nucleotide sequence: TGTGCCAGCATGATAGGAGGGACAGGGGGCGCTGGCTACACCTTC.

V is TRBV27 and J is TRBJ1-1, with D hard to call. Trimming took 6 bases from V and 7 from J, leaving 15 bases between them. This CDR3 region has 13 residues. Germline loops: CDR1 MNHEY, CDR2 SMNVEV (reference sequence). The CDR3 sequence is CASSPLGSFEAFF. In DNA, the CDR3 is TGTGCCAGCAGCCCCCTTGGTAGTTTTGAAGCTTTCTTT.